Listed here are 27 T cell receptor delta chains from one sample, sequenced in a study of gamma-delta T cells after stem cell transplantation. TCRdb called clones from the RT-PCR reads again using CATT. The sample lists about 7,800 delta-chain clones; roughly 15% were seen once. Sequences were obtained from gamma-delta T cells. These TCRs come from a human donor. It is not recorded whose cells these are; they may come from a transplant donor.

This clone has only a few counts. The V and J genes are TRDV1 and TRDJ1; 9 nucleotides line up with TRDD3. Germline V gives CDR1 TSWWSYY, CDR2 QGS. V was clipped by 0 bases and J by 2 bases; unmatched bases: 16. The CDR3 totals 20 residues. CDR3: CALGELSTGDTRGGTDKLIF. The CDR3 DNA is TGTGCTCTTGGGGAACTATCAACGGGGGATACTCGGGGTGGGACCGATAAACTCATCTTT.

Remarks on this clone: This likely traces to a read error, being one base from a far larger clone. Different DNA sequences within this sample yield the same CDR3. CDR3 protein: CACDTVLGDTDTDKLIF. CDR3 nucleotide sequence: TGTGCCTGTGACACGGTACTGGGGGATACGGACACCGATAAACTCATCTTT. The chain links TRDV2 to TRDJ1; 13 bases are a match to TRDD3. V was clipped by 1 base and J by 0 bases; unmatched bases: 4. The CDR3 sequence is 17 residues long. Germline CDR1 GEAIGNYY, CDR2 EKD.

This clone is medium-sized in the sample. This chain links TRDV1 with TRDJ1, with D tentatively TRDD3 (5 bases). V lost 2 bases and J 4 bases, leaving 26 bases between the germline ends. The CDR3 extends over 19 amino acids. Germline CDR1 TSWWSYY, CDR2 QGS. The CDR3 region is CALGECDLGIPHGYDKLIF. In nucleotides, the CDR3 is TGTGCTCTTGGGGAATGTGACTTAGGGATCCCTCACGGGTACGATAAACTCATCTTT.

Ten or more counts support this clone. The chain recombines TRDV3 with TRDJ1; 7 bases line up with TRDD3. The V and J ends lost 5 bases and 1 base, in that order; junction bases with no gene match: 16. Germline CDR1 is TVYSNPD and CDR2 is GDNSRS (reference sequence). This CDR3 is built from 16 residues. CDR3 sequence (DNA): TGTGCCCACTCCTCCTGGCAACTGGGGATCACCGATAAACTCATCTTT. It is translated as CAHSSWQLGITDKLIF.

This clone ranks as medium-sized. The chain recombines TRDV1 with TRDJ1; D may match TRDD2 or TRDD3 (8 bases each). The ends were cut back, 1 base at V and 4 bases at J, with 31 bases in the middle. Germline lookup yields CDR1 TSWWSYY and CDR2 QGS. The CDR3 covers 21 residues. CDR3 residues: CALGEPCFLRGIRATGDKLIF. DNA for the CDR3: TGTGCTCTTGGGGAACCTTGCTTCCTACGAGGGATACGCGCCACAGGCGATAAACTCATCTTT.

This clone was counted only a few times. The genes are TRAV29/DV5 and TRDJ1; tentative D call: TRDD2 (5 bases). The CDR3 length is 15 residues. Per the germline V gene, CDR1 is NSMFDY and CDR2 is ISSIKDK. V gave up 0 bases and J gave up 10 bases, with 22 bases separating them. The CDR3 nucleotides are TGTGCAGCAAGCGGCCGTGTCCTAGCCCCTCCTAGACTCATCTTT. Translated: CAASGRVLAPPRLIF.

This clone was seen only a few times. A clone one base away is much larger, so this may be a read error. The V gene is TRDV2, the J gene TRDJ3; TRDD3 is a possible D gene (6 bases). Germline V lookup: CDR1 GEAIGNYY, CDR2 EKD. This CDR3 is 18 amino acids long. The DNA for the CDR3 is TGTGCCTGTGACACCTGGGGGGCCAGCTCCCGGGACACCCGACAGATGTTTTTC. It translates to CACDTWGASSRDTRQMFF.

About this clone itself: Other DNA sequences from this sample encode an identical CDR3 as well. J is TRDJ3 and V is TRDV2, with 7 bases aligning to TRDD3. The V gene's germline CDR1 is GEAIGNYY and CDR2 EKD. V lost 1 base, J lost 0 bases, and 5 bases stayed unmatched. The CDR3 extends over 18 amino acids. CDR3 sequence: CACDTGGLSSWDTRQMFF. CDR3 sequence (DNA): TGTGCCTGTGACACTGGGGGACTTAGCTCCTGGGACACCCGACAGATGTTTTTC.

J is TRDJ1 and V is TRDV1; D might be TRDD2 or TRDD3, each matching 7 bases. This CDR3 region has 21 residues. From germline, CDR1 is TSWWSYY and CDR2 QGS. The V end lost 1 base, the J end lost 3 bases, and 30 bases lay between the germline ends. The CDR3 is CALGEPPAFLYWGPPADKLIF. The CDR3 DNA is TGTGCTCTTGGGGAACCCCCTGCCTTCCTGTACTGGGGCCCCCCGGCCGATAAACTCATCTTT.

In its sample, this clone was seen a few times. V is TRDV1 and J is TRDJ1; D might be TRDD2 (6 bases). V lost 1 base and J lost 2, with 23 bases in between. Germline CDR1 and CDR2: TSWWSYY and QGS. The CDR3 spans 19 residues. The DNA for the CDR3 is TGTGCTCTTGGGGAACCTGGCCTTCCCGTTCACGGGGGGACCGATAAACTCATCTTT. Translating it yields CALGEPGLPVHGGTDKLIF.

In this sample, this clone is medium-sized (0.01 to 0.1%). The chain links TRDV1 to TRDJ1; D possibly corresponds to TRDD2 (6 bases). The germline gives CDR1 TSWWSYY, CDR2 QGS. Between the trimmed V and J ends, which lost 2 bases and 7 bases, there was a span of 17 bases. This CDR3 is built from 15 residues. The CDR3 nucleotides are TGTGCTCTTGGGGAAGGCTGGGCTCCTACCCTTAAACTCATCTTT. Encoded protein: CALGEGWAPTLKLIF.

This clone has only a few counts. Possible read error: a much larger clone is one base away. Distinct nucleotide sequences in the sample also encode this CDR3. V is TRDV2 and J is TRDJ1; D unresolved. The CDR3 contains 15 residues. The germline CDR1 and CDR2 sequences are GEAIGNYY and EKD. The CDR3 DNA sequence: TGTGCTTGTGACACCTCTACTTGGTACACCGATAAACTCATCTTT. It yields the protein CACDTSTWYTDKLIF.

This clone came up a few times. A far larger clone is off by one base, so a read error is likely. The rearrangement uses TRDV2 and TRDJ1; 7 bases match TRDD3. Germline V lookup: CDR1 GEAIGNYY, CDR2 EKD. Losses at the gene ends were 2 bases for V and 0 bases for J; bases not matched to a gene: 2. The CDR3 spans 14 residues. The CDR3 protein is CACDILGNTDKLIF. For the CDR3, the DNA is TGTGCCTGTGACATACTGGGGAACACCGATAAACTCATCTTT.

The sample holds a few counts of this clone. A much larger clone differs from this one at a single base, so this may be a read error. The chain combines TRDV2 with TRDJ2; TRDD3 is a possible D gene (6 bases). This CDR3 has 13 amino acids. With 0 bases removed from V and 6 bases from J, the gap between germline ends came to 7 bases. Germline V gene lookup returns CDR1 GEAIGNYY and CDR2 EKD. CDR3 sequence: CACDTWGAAQLFF. The CDR3 coding sequence is TGTGCCTGTGACACCTGGGGGGCAGCACAACTCTTCTTT.

Details on this clone: Only one base separates this from a far larger clonotype, so it likely reflects a read error. The chain uses TRDV2 and TRDJ1, with a tentative D call TRDD3 (5 bases). The CDR3 extends over 14 amino acids. Germline CDR1 reads GEAIGNYY; CDR2 reads EKD. CDR3 nucleotide sequence: TGTGCCCGTGACAGGGGGTTTGGCACCGATAAACTCATCTTT. Its protein is CARDRGFGTDKLIF.

Concerning this clone itself: The protein TCRdb lists belongs to a much larger clone and differs from this DNA's translation at residue 7, which points to a read error; the protein shown is made from the DNA. V usage is TRDV2 and J usage is TRDJ3, with D perhaps matching TRDD3 (6 bases). The CDR3 spans 16 residues. The V end lost 3 bases, the J end lost 0 bases, and 8 bases lay between the germline ends. Germline lookup yields CDR1 GEAIGNYY and CDR2 EKD. The CDR3 loop is CACDWGLSWDTRQMFF. The CDR3 bases are TGTGCCTGTGACTGGGGGCTCTCCTGGGACACCCGACAGATGTTTTTC.

The chain carries TRDV1 and TRDJ1; 9 bases line up with TRDD2. This CDR3 is built from 18 residues. Trimming took 8 bases from V and 8 from J; bases not matched to a gene: 24. The V gene's germline CDR1 is TSWWSYY and CDR2 QGS. CDR3 amino acids: CALWGLPTALEGGGKLIF. The CDR3 DNA sequence: TGTGCTCTTTGGGGCCTTCCTACAGCTTTGGAGGGTGGGGGAAAACTCATCTTT.

This clone is labeled medium-sized. Distinct nucleotide sequences in the sample also encode this CDR3. The rearrangement uses TRDV2 and TRDJ2, with TRDD3 identical over 10 bases. J lost 0 bases, V lost 2 bases, and 5 bases had no gene match. This CDR3 spans 17 amino acids. In germline, CDR1 is GEAIGNYY, CDR2 EKD. The CDR3 loop reads CACDRLGDSTLTAQLFF. For the CDR3, the DNA is TGTGCCTGTGACAGACTGGGGGATTCCACTTTGACAGCACAACTCTTCTTT.

For this clone: A much bigger clone sits one base away, suggesting this may be a read error. The J gene is TRDJ3, the V gene TRDV2, with D possibly TRDD3 on 6 matching bases. Germline values: CDR1 GEAIGNYY, CDR2 EKD. V was clipped by 2 bases and J by 1 base, with 14 bases between them. This CDR3 contains 18 residues. Here the CDR3 DNA reads TGTGCCTGTGACATCGCGGGGGAGGGATCCTGGGACACCCGACAGATGTTTTTC. The encoded protein is CACDIAGEGSWDTRQMFF.

A word on this clone: A much larger clonotype is one base distant, so this may be a read error. Distinct nucleotide sequences in the sample also encode this CDR3. The chain joins TRDV2 to TRDJ2, with 12 bases matching TRDD3. There are 16 residues in the CDR3. The V segment lost 1 base and the J segment 6 bases; nucleotides outside the gene matches: 5. Germline CDR1 GEAIGNYY, CDR2 EKD. CDR3 nucleotides: TGTGCCTGTGACACACTGGGGGATACAGGGGCAGCACAACTCTTCTTT. Translated, it gives CACDTLGDTGAAQLFF.

The chain employs TRDV1 and TRDJ1; 10 nucleotides match TRDD3. The junction had 13 bases not matched to a gene; V was cut back by 3 bases and J by 3 bases. CDR1 is TSWWSYY and CDR2 is QGS in the germline V gene. The CDR3 is made up of 18 amino acids. The CDR3 DNA reads TGTGCTCTTGGGGAGATCCGCCTACTGGGGGATGGAGCCGATAAACTCATCTTT. Translating it yields CALGEIRLLGDGADKLIF.

This clone has just a few counts. The junction departs from germline at one end; a sequencing error may be responsible. The V call is TRDV2, the J call TRDJ3; 11 bases fit TRDD3. The CDR3 runs to 20 residues. Germline CDR1 GEAIGNYY, CDR2 EKD. Here the CDR3 reads CACDTESGGYAGWDIRQMFF. CDR3 nucleotides: TGTGCCTGTGACACGGAGAGTGGGGGATACGCCGGCTGGGACATCCGACAGATGTTTTTC.

Comment on this clone: A read error is likely here: a far larger clone is one base away. The CDR3, as DNA: TGTGCCTGTGACACCGCGGTTTCCAAGGATCCCTGGGGTGATACAGCACAACTCTTCTTT. Translation: CACDTAVSKDPWGDTAQLFF. This chain uses TRDV2 with TRDJ2; D possibly corresponds to TRDD3 (6 bases). The CDR3 length is 20 residues. Trimming pared 0 bases from V and 5 bases from J, leaving 27 bases between. CDR1 is GEAIGNYY, CDR2 EKD, per germline.

In its sample, this clone was seen many times. This chain joins TRDV2 and TRDJ3; 8 nucleotides match TRDD3. Trimming at V came to 3 bases and at J to 0 bases, leaving 0 bases not matched to a gene. The germline CDR1 and CDR2 sequences are GEAIGNYY and EKD. The length of the CDR3 is 16 residues. CDR3 sequence (DNA): TGTGCCTGTGACGGGATACGCTCCTGGGACACCCGACAGATGTTTTTC. Translating it yields CACDGIRSWDTRQMFF.

The V call is TRDV1, the J call TRDJ1, with a tentative D call TRDD3 (5 bases). The germline V gene encodes CDR1 TSWWSYY and CDR2 QGS. Trimming pared 4 bases from V and 0 bases from J, leaving 30 bases between. This CDR3 spans 21 amino acids. CDR3 sequence (DNA): TGTGCTCTTGGGGTTGGCCTTTTCTCGTACTGGAGCTTTTCGTACACCGATAAACTCATCTTT. Protein sequence: CALGVGLFSYWSFSYTDKLIF.

About this clone itself: At one boundary the junction diverges from the germline segment, which might be a read error. The same CDR3 arises from other DNA sequences in this sample as well. V is TRAV29/DV5 and J is TRDJ2, with TRDD3 matching over 8 bases. CDR1 is NSMFDY, CDR2 ISSIKDK, per germline. The CDR3 totals 17 residues. CDR3 DNA sequence: TGCGCAGCAAGCGCTAGGGATACGCTAGCTTTGACAGCACAACTCTTCTTT. This encodes CAASARDTLALTAQLFF.

On this clone: A clone one base away is much larger, so this may be a read error. The chain employs TRDV2 and TRDJ1; the match to TRDD3 covers 8 bases. Germline values: CDR1 GEAIGNYY, CDR2 EKD. This CDR3 contains 14 residues. The CDR3 DNA reads TGTGCCCGTGACACGTGGGGGATCTCCGATAAACTCATCTTT. It yields the protein CARDTWGISDKLIF.